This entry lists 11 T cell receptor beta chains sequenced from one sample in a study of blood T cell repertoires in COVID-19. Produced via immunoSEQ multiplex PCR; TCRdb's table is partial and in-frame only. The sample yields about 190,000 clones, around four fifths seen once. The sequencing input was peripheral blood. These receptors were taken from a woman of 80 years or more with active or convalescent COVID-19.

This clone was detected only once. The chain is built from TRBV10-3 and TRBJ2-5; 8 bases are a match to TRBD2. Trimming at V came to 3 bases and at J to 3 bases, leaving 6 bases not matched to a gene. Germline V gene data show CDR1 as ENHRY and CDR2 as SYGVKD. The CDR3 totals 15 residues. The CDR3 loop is CAISDPNSGEETQYF. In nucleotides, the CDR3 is TGTGCCATCAGTGACCCGAATAGCGGGGAAGAGACCCAGTACTTC.

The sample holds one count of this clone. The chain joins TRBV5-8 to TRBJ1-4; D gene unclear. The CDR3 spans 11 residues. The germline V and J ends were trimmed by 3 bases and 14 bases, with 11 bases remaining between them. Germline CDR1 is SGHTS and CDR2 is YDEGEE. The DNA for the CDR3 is TGTGCCAGCAGCTCCCCATCTAGGCTGTTTTTT. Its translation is CASSSPSRLFF.

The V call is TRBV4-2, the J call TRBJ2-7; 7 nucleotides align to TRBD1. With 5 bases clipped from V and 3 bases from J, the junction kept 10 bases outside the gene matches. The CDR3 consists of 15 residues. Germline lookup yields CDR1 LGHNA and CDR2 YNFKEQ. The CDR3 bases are TGTGCCAGCAGCTACGATAGGACAGGCAGCTACGAGCAGTACTTC. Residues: CASSYDRTGSYEQYF.

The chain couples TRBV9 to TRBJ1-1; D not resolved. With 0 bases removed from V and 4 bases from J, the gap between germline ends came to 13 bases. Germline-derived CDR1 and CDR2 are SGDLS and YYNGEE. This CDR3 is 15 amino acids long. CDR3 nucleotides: TGTGCCAGCAGCGTAGTCGGCCCCGGCGGCACTGAAGCTTTCTTT. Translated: CASSVVGPGGTEAFF.

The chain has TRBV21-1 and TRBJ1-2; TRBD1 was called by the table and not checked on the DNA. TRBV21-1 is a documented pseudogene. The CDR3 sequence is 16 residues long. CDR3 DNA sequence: TGTGCCAGCAGCATTTCGGGACAGGGGAAAGACTATGGCTACACCTTC. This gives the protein CASSISGQGKDYGYTF.

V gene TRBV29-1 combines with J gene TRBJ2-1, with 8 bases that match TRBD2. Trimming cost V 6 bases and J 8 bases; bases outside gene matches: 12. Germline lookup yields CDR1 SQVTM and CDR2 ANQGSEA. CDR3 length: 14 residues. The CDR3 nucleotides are TGCAGCGTGGGGGTAGCGGGGACCCGGGATGAGCAGTTCTTC. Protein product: CSVGVAGTRDEQFF.

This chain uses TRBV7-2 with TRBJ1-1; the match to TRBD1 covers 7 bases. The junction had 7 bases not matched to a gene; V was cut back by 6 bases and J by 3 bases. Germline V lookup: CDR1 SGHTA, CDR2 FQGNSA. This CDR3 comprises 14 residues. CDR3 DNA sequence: TGTGCCAGCAGTCTCACAGGGGTTTACACTGAAGCTTTCTTT. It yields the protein CASSLTGVYTEAFF.

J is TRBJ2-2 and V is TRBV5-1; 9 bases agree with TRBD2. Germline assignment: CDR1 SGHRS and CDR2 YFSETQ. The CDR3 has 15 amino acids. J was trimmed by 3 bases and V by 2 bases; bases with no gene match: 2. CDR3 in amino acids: CASSLAGGHTGELFF. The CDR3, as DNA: TGCGCCAGCAGCTTAGCGGGGGGCCACACCGGGGAGCTGTTTTTT.

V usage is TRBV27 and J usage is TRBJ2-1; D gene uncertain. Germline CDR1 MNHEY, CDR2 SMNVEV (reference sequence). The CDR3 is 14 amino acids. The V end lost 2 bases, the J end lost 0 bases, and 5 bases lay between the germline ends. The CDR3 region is CASSLMSSYNEQFF. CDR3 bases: TGTGCCAGCAGTTTAATGAGCTCCTACAATGAGCAGTTCTTC.

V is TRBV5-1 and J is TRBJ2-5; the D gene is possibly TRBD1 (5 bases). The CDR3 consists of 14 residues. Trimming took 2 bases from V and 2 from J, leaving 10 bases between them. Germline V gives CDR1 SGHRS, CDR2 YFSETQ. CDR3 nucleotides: TGCGCCAGCAGCTTCTGGACACCACAAGAGACCCAGTACTTC. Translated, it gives CASSFWTPQETQYF.

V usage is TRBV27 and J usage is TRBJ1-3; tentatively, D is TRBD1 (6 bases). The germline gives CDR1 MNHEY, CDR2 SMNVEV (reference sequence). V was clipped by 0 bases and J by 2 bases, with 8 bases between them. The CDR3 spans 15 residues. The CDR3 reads CASSLSYRAGNTIYF. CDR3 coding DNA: TGTGCCAGCAGTTTATCGTACAGGGCTGGAAACACCATATATTTT.